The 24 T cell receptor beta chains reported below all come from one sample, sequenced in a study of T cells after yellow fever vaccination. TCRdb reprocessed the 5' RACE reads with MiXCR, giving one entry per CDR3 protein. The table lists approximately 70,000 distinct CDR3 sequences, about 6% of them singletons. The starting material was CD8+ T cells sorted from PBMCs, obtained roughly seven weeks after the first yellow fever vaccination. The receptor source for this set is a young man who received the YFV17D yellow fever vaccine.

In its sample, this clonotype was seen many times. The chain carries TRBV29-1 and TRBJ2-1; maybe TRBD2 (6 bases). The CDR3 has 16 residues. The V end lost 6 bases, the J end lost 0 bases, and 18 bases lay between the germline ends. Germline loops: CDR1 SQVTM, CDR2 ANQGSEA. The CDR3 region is CSVAGRPSPSYNEQFF. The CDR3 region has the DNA TGCAGCGTCGCGGGACGGCCATCCCCCTCCTACAATGAGCAGTTCTTC.

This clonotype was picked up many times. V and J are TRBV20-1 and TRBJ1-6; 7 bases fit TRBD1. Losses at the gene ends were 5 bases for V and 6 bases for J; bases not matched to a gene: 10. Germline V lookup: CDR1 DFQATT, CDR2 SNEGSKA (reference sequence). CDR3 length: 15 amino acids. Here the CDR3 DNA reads TGCAGTGCTCGACAGGGCCCGCTACTTAATTCACCCCTCCACTTT. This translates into CSARQGPLLNSPLHF.

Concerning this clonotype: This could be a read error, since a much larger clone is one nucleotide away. The CDR3 loop reads CASSQDLEELTYIRELFF. The CDR3 DNA reads TGCGCCAGCAGCCAAGATCTCGAGGAACTTACGTATATTCGGGAGCTGTTTTTT. The chain recombines TRBV4-1 with TRBJ2-2; D uncertain. Per germline, CDR1 MGHRA and CDR2 YSYEKL. Trimming left V 0 bases short and J 9 bases short, with 23 bases between. The CDR3 loop spans 18 amino acids.

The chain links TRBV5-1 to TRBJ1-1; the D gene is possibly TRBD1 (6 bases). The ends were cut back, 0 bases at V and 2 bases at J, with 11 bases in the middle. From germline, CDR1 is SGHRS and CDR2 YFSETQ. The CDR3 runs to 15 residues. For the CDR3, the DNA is TGCGCCAGCAGCTTGGTGGGCAGGGGTAACACTGAAGCTTTCTTT. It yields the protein CASSLVGRGNTEAFF. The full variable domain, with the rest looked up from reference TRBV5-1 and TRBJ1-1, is KAGVTQTPRYLIKTRGQQVTLSCSPISGHRSVSWYQQTPGQGLQFLFEYFSETQRNKGNFPGRFSGRQFSNSRSEMNVSTLELGDSALYLCASSLVGRGNTEAFFGQGTRLTVV.

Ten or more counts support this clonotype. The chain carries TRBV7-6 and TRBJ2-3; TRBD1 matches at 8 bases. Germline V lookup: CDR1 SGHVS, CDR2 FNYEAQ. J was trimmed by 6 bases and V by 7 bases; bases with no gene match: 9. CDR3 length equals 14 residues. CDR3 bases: TGTGCCAGCACTCTAACAGGGGGAACGGATACGCAGTATTTT. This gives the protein CASTLTGGTDTQYF. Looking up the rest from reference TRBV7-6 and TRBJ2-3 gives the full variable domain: GAGVSQSPRYKVTKRGQDVALRCDPISGHVSLYWYRQALGQGPEFLTYFNYEAQQDKSGLPNDRFSAERPEGSISTLTIQRTEQRDSAMYRCASTLTGGTDTQYFGPGTRLTVL.

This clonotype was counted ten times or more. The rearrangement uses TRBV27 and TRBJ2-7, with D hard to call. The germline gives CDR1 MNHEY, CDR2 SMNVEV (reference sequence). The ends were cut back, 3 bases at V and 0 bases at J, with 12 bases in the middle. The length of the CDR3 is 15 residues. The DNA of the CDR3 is TGTGCCAGCAGTTTCGATGCCTATTCCTCCTACGAGCAGTACTTC. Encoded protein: CASSFDAYSSYEQYF.

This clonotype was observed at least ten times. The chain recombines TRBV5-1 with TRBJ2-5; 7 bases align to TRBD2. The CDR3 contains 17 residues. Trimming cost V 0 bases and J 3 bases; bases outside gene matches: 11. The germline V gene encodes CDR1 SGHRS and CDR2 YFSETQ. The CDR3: CASSLDIGPGGEETQYF. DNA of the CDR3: TGCGCCAGCAGCTTGGATATAGGTCCGGGGGGAGAAGAGACCCAGTACTTC.

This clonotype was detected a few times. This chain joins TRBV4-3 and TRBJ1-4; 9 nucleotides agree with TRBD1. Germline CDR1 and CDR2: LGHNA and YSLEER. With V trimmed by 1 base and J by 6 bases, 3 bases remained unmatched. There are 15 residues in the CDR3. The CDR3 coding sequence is TGCGCCAGCAGCCAAGTGGGACAGGGCTATGAAAAACTGTTTTTT. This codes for CASSQVGQGYEKLFF.

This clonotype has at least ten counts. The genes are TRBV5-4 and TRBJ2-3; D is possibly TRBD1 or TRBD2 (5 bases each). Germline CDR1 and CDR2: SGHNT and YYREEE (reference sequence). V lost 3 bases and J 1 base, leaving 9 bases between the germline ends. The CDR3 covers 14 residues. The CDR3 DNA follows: TGTGCCAGCAGCTCAGGGCGGGGCACAGATACGCAGTATTTT. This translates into CASSSGRGTDTQYF.

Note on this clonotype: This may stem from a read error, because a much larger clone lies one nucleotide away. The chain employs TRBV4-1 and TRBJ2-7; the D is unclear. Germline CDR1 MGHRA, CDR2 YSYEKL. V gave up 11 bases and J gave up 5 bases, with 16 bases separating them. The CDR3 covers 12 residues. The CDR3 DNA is TGCGCCCGTGGCGGTGGCGTTAACGAGCAGTACTTC. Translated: CARGGGVNEQYF.

CDR3 nucleotides: TGTGCCACCAGTGATTATCGGGTCTTGAGATCCACCGGGGAGCTGTTTTTT. It specifies CATSDYRVLRSTGELFF. V and J are TRBV24-1 and TRBJ2-2; D is unresolved. Germline loops: CDR1 KGHDR, CDR2 SFDVKD. Trimming removed 2 bases from V and 4 bases from J, with 16 bases in between. CDR3 length: 17 amino acids.

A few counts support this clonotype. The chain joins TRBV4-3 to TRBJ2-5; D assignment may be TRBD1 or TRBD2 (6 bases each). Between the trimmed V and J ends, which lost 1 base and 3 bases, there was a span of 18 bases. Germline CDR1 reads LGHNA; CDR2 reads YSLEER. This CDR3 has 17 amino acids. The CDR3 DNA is TGCGCCAGCAGCCAAGGAGGGTGGGGGGCCCTCGAAGAGACCCAGTACTTC. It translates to CASSQGGWGALEETQYF.

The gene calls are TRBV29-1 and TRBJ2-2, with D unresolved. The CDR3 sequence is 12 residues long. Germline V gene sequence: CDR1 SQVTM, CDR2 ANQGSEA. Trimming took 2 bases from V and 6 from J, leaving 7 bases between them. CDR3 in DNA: TGCAGCGTTGAACTCGGCTCCGGGGAGCTGTTTTTT. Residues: CSVELGSGELFF.

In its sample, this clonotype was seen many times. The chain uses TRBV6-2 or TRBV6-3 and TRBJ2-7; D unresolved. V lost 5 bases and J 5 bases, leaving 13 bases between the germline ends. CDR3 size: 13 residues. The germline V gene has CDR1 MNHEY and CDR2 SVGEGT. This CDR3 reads CASSPRPPHEQYF. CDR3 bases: TGTGCCAGCAGTCCCAGGCCCCCCCACGAGCAGTACTTC.

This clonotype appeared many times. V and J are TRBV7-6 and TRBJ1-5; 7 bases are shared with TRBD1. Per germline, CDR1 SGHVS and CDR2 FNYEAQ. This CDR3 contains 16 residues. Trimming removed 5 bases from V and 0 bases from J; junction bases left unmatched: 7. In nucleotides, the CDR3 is TGTGCCAGCAGCCCCGGGACAGCGTATAGCAATCAGCCCCAGCATTTT. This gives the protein CASSPGTAYSNQPQHF.

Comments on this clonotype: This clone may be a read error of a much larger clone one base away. DNA for the CDR3: TGTGCCAGCAATAGGGGGCGCGGGACTGAAGCTTTATTT. This encodes CASNRGRGTEALF. The genes are TRBV9 and TRBJ1-1; 7 bases agree with TRBD1. Germline V gene data show CDR1 as SGDLS and CDR2 as YYNGEE. The CDR3 consists of 13 residues.

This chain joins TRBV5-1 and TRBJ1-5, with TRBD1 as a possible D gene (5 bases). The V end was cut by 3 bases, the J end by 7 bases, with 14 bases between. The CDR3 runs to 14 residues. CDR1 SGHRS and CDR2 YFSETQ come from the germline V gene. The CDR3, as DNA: TGCGCCAGCAGCTGGGGTTGGGGCGAGCAGCCCCAGCATTTT. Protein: CASSWGWGEQPQHF.

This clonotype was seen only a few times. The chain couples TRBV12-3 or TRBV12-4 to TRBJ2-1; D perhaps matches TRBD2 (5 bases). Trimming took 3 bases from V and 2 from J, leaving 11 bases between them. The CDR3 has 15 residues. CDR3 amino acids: CASSLSGGPYNEQFF. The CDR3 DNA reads TGTGCCAGCAGTTTGAGCGGAGGACCCTACAATGAGCAGTTCTTC.

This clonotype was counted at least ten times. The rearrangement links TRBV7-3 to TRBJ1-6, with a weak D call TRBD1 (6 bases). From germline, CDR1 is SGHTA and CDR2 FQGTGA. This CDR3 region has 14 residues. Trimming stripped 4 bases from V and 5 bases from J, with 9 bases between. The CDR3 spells CASSSTGNNSPLHF. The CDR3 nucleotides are TGTGCCAGCAGCTCGACAGGCAATAATTCACCCCTCCACTTT.

This chain's CDR3 is CASSLSREMNTEAFF. Written as DNA, the CDR3 is TGTGCCAGCAGTTTATCACGAGAAATGAACACTGAAGCTTTCTTT. The chain combines TRBV28 with TRBJ1-1; D ambiguous. CDR1 and CDR2 (germline): MDHEN, SYDVKM. CDR3 size: 15 residues. Trimming left V 1 base short and J 0 bases short, with 9 bases between.

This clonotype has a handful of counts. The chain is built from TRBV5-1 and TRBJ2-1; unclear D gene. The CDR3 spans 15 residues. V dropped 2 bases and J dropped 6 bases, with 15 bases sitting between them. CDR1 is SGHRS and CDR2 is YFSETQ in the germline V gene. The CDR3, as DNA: TGCGCCAGCAGCTTCCGGCCAGGTACTCTCAATGAGCAGTTCTTC. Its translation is CASSFRPGTLNEQFF.

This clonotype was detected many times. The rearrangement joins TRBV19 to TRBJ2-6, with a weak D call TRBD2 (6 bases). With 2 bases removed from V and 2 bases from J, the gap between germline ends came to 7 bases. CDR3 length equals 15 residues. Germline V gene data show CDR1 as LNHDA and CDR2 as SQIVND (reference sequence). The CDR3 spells CASSISGAGANVLTF. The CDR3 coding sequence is TGTGCCAGTAGTATATCGGGGGCTGGGGCCAACGTCCTGACTTTC.

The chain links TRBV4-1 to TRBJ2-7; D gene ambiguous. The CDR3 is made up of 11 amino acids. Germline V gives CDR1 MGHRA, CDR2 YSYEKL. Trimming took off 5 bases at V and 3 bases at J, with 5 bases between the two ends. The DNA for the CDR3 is TGCGCCAGCAGCGGCCACTACGAGCAGTACTTC. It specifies CASSGHYEQYF.

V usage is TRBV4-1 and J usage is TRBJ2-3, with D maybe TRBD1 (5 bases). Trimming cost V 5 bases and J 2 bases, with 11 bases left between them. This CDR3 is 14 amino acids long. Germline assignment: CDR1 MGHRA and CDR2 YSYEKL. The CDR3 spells CASSYRFNTDTQYF. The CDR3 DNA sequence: TGCGCCAGCAGCTACAGGTTTAACACAGATACGCAGTATTTT.